This T cell receptor (beta chain) comes out of a study of cytomegalovirus exposure and HLA in healthy donors. Amplification used 60 Vbeta primers and 13 Jbeta primers. Sequencing was performed with immunoSEQ multiplex PCR; in TCRdb, only in-frame clones are kept and a portion is missing. The table lists roughly 78,000 clones. The germline V and J ends were trimmed by 1 base and 3 bases, with 4 bases remaining between them. This CDR3 is 11 amino acids long. The germline V gene has CDR1 GTSNPN and CDR2 SVGIG (reference sequence). This receptor was taken from a middle-aged man in good health and CMV-seronegative. The V and J genes are TRBV30 and TRBJ2-7, with D unresolved. The sample was PBMCs. Written as DNA, the CDR3 is TGTGCCTGGAGTGCTAACTACGAGCAGTACTTC. It yields the protein CAWSANYEQYF.